The 18 T cell receptor beta chains below come from one sample, sequenced in a study of shared clonotypes between healthy human individuals. Libraries were prepared by immunoSEQ multiplex PCR; TCRdb keeps only in-frame clonotypes and omits some of them. The repertoire includes about 660,000 clones, around 74% of them detected once, and roughly 1.7% sits in the top ten. Material: memory CD4+ T cells sorted from blood. Noted subset: CD45RA-negative fraction. The receptors were gathered from a woman in her twenties or thirties in good health.

The chain employs TRBV28 and TRBJ2-1; D call uncertain. The CDR3 runs 11 residues. The V end lost 5 bases, the J end lost 5 bases, and 4 bases lay between the germline ends. Germline V CDR1 and CDR2: MDHEN, SYDVKM. The CDR3 is CASSVDNEQFF. The CDR3 DNA reads TGTGCCAGCAGTGTGGACAATGAGCAGTTCTTC.

The CDR3: CASSLVPGSYGEKLFF. The CDR3 nucleotides read TGTGCCAGCAGCTTAGTCCCGGGGTCATATGGGGAAAAACTGTTTTTT. The rearrangement joins TRBV7-2 to TRBJ1-4; D not certain. The V and J ends lost 1 base and 8 bases respectively, with 17 bases between them. Germline assignment: CDR1 SGHTA and CDR2 FQGNSA. CDR3 size: 16 residues.

This chain joins TRBV27 and TRBJ2-1, with D maybe TRBD1 (6 bases). Germline values: CDR1 MNHEY, CDR2 SMNVEV (reference sequence). V lost 3 bases to trimming and J lost 5 bases, with 8 bases between them. CDR3 size: 13 residues. The CDR3 nucleotides are TGTGCCAGCAGTTTCAACAGGGACAATGAGCAGTTCTTC. It yields the protein CASSFNRDNEQFF.

This clone has just a few counts. The chain has TRBV27 and TRBJ2-1; 12 positions agree with TRBD2. Trimming at V came to 7 bases and at J to 8 bases, leaving 12 bases not matched to a gene. The germline gives CDR1 MNHEY, CDR2 SMNVEV (reference sequence). The CDR3 totals 16 residues. CDR3 sequence reads: CASIALTSGRKDEQFF. In DNA form, the CDR3 reads TGTGCCAGCATCGCTCTCACTAGCGGGAGGAAGGATGAGCAGTTCTTC.

Points on this clone: Different DNA sequences within this sample yield the same CDR3. The CDR3 DNA sequence: TGTGCCAGCGGGTCTTCCTACGAGCAGTACTTC. It translates to CASGSSYEQYF. The chain couples TRBV19 to TRBJ2-7; no definite D call. The germline V gene has CDR1 LNHDA and CDR2 SQIVND (reference sequence). There are 11 residues in the CDR3. The ends were cut back, 9 bases at V and 1 base at J, with 7 bases in the middle.

The chain carries TRBV6-5 and TRBJ2-3; 7 bases map to TRBD2. CDR3 length: 15 amino acids. V lost 6 bases, J lost 5 bases, and 11 bases stayed unmatched. Germline-derived CDR1 and CDR2 are MNHEY and SVGAGI. CDR3 region: CASRAVRERKDTQYF. As DNA, the CDR3 is TGTGCCAGCAGAGCTGTGCGGGAGAGGAAAGATACGCAGTATTTT.

V is TRBV19 and J is TRBJ1-5; D is uncertain. Germline V gene lookup returns CDR1 LNHDA and CDR2 SQIVND (reference sequence). V was trimmed by 4 bases and J by 4 bases, leaving 5 bases between them. This CDR3 has 12 amino acids. CDR3 coding DNA: TGTGCCAGTAGTAAAGAGAATCAGCCCCAGCATTTT. Translation: CASSKENQPQHF.

V usage is TRBV10-1 and J usage is TRBJ2-1; 10 bases map to TRBD2. This CDR3 region has 18 residues. From germline, CDR1 is WNHNN and CDR2 SYGVQD (reference sequence). V lost 3 bases, J lost 7 bases, and 15 bases stayed unmatched. The CDR3 reads CASSELATSGTLGNEQFF. The CDR3, as DNA: TGCGCCAGCAGTGAATTGGCTACTAGCGGGACTCTGGGGAATGAGCAGTTCTTC.

Remarks on this clone: Other DNA variants within this sample encode the same CDR3. The chain is built from TRBV19 and TRBJ1-2; possible D gene TRBD1, 5 bases. The CDR3 sequence is 13 residues long. In germline, CDR1 is LNHDA, CDR2 SQIVND (reference sequence). V was pared by 6 bases and J by 4 bases, with 12 bases between. This chain's CDR3 is CASRPRGGYGYTF. CDR3 nucleotide sequence: TGTGCCAGTAGACCCCGCGGGGGCTATGGCTACACCTTC. Together with reference TRBV19 and TRBJ1-2, the CDR3 gives the full variable domain: DGGITQSPKYLFRKEGQNVTLSCEQNLNHDAMYWYRQDPGQGLRLIYYSQIVNDFQKGDIAEGYSVSREKKESFPLTVTSAQKNPTAFYLCASRPRGGYGYTFGSGTRLTVV.

This clone was seen a single time. The rearrangement joins TRBV11-2 to TRBJ2-1; 9 bases are a match to TRBD2. V lost 5 bases and J lost 6; bases outside the gene matches: 5. CDR1 and CDR2 (germline): SGHAT, FQNNGV. CDR3 length: 14 amino acids. CDR3: CASSVGLAVNEQFF. The CDR3 bases are TGTGCCAGCAGCGTGGGACTAGCTGTCAATGAGCAGTTCTTC.

This clone was observed a single time. The chain recombines TRBV4-1 with TRBJ2-2, with a tentative D call TRBD2 (6 bases). The CDR3 spans 16 residues. V lost 0 bases to trimming and J lost 2 bases, with 10 bases between them. In germline, CDR1 is MGHRA, CDR2 YSYEKL. CDR3 sequence reads: CASSQEVAANTGELFF. CDR3 nucleotides: TGCGCCAGCAGCCAAGAGGTAGCGGCTAACACCGGGGAGCTGTTTTTT.

The chain combines TRBV11-2 with TRBJ2-5, with 12 bases fitting TRBD2. The trim removed 5 bases at V and 1 base at J, leaving 5 bases unmatched. Looked up from germline, CDR1 is SGHAT and CDR2 is FQNNGV. This CDR3 spans 16 amino acids. CDR3: CASSRTSGTTQETQYF. CDR3 sequence (DNA): TGTGCCAGCAGCCGGACTAGCGGGACAACCCAAGAGACCCAGTACTTC. The full variable domain, its missing parts supplied by reference TRBV11-2 and TRBJ2-5, is EAGVAQSPRYKIIEKRQSVAFWCNPISGHATLYWYQQILGQGPKLLIQFQNNGVVDDSQLPKDRFSAERLKGVDSTLKIQPAKLEDSAVYLCASSRTSGTTQETQYFGPGTRLLVL.

This sequence joins TRBV5-1 and TRBJ2-4, with D possibly called TRBD1 or TRBD2 (6 bases each). Germline CDR1 reads SGHRS; CDR2 reads YFSETQ. V was clipped by 1 base and J by 2 bases, with 16 bases between them. CDR3 length: 17 amino acids. CDR3 DNA sequence: TGCGCCAGCAGCTTGTTAGGGGGGTTCGAAACCAAAAACATTCAGTACTTC. This gives the protein CASSLLGGFETKNIQYF.

The gene calls are TRBV18 and TRBJ2-3, with D perhaps TRBD1 (6 bases). Germline V CDR1 and CDR2: KGHSH, LQKENI. The V and J ends lost 6 bases and 0 bases respectively, with 13 bases between them. The CDR3 runs 15 residues. CDR3 sequence (DNA): TGTGCCAGCTCGGTTTTCGGACAGAGCACAGATACGCAGTATTTT. Residues: CASSVFGQSTDTQYF.

This clone has only a few counts. In DNA form, the CDR3 reads TGTGCCAGCAGTGACTCGGGGACAGAGTCCTACGAGCAGTACTTC. Translation gives CASSDSGTESYEQYF. The chain has TRBV25-1 and TRBJ2-7; 7 positions match TRBD1. V lost 3 bases to trimming and J lost 1 base; unmatched junction nucleotides: 6. CDR1 is MGHDK, CDR2 SYGVNS, per germline. The CDR3 runs to 15 residues.

A remark on this clone: Different DNA sequences within this sample yield the same CDR3. The chain combines TRBV19 with TRBJ2-5, with 9 bases aligning to TRBD1. The V and J ends lost 5 bases and 5 bases, in that order; junction bases with no gene match: 6. The CDR3 totals 14 residues. CDR1 and CDR2 (germline): LNHDA, SQIVND (reference sequence). CDR3 residues: CASSRGQGQETQYF. Here the CDR3 DNA reads TGTGCCAGTAGTCGGGGACAGGGTCAGGAGACCCAGTACTTC.

The chain employs TRBV6-1 and TRBJ2-2; D not certain. The germline gives CDR1 MNHNS, CDR2 SASEGT. V lost 6 bases, J lost 6 bases, and 8 bases lay in between. The CDR3 runs 12 residues. The CDR3 region is CASRETAGELFF. CDR3 in DNA: TGTGCCAGCAGAGAGACGGCCGGGGAGCTGTTTTTT.

This chain connects TRBV5-6 to TRBJ1-2; 8 nucleotides match TRBD1. The CDR3 spans 15 residues. Germline V gene data show CDR1 as SGHDT and CDR2 as YYEEEE. Germline trimming cut 5 bases from V and 8 bases from J; bases unmatched to any gene: 14. Here the CDR3 DNA reads TGTGCCAGCAGTTGGGGACAGGTGAATCAGAGGGGCTACACCTTC. As protein: CASSWGQVNQRGYTF.